These T cell receptor beta chains were read from a single sample in a study of blood T cell repertoires in COVID-19. TCRdb's table, derived via immunoSEQ multiplex PCR, lists solely in-frame clones and lacks some. The sample yields around 100,000 clones, 70% to 90% seen once. Sequenced material: peripheral blood. The source of these receptors is a man in his fifties in a cohort sampled during active COVID-19. Each CDR3 is given with its conserved first and last residue. The D gene is left open where the match is weak. Rows give clone size only sometimes, using once, few, many, or a class for an expanded clone.

d_call: TRBD2; v_call: TRBV6-1; clone_size: once; j_call: TRBJ2-5; cdr3_nt: TGTGCCAGCAGTGAAGGGACTAGCGGAGAGACCCAGTACTTC; cdr3_aa: CASSEGTSGETQYF
d_call: TRBD1; v_call: TRBV7-9; clone_size: NA; j_call: TRBJ1-1; cdr3_nt: TGTGCCAGCAGCACCGAGACAGGGGTCACTGAAGCTTTCTTT; cdr3_aa: CASSTETGVTEAFF
d_call: NA; v_call: TRBV18; clone_size: NA; j_call: TRBJ1-5; cdr3_nt: TGTGCCAGCTCACCTGGGGGACTGCCCCAGCATTTT; cdr3_aa: CASSPGGLPQHF
d_call: NA; v_call: TRBV6-2/TRBV6-3; clone_size: NA; j_call: TRBJ1-1; cdr3_nt: TGTGCCAGCAGTTCCCCCCAGTTGAACACTGAAGCTTTCTTT; cdr3_aa: CASSSPQLNTEAFF
d_call: TRBD1; v_call: TRBV15; clone_size: NA; j_call: TRBJ1-2; cdr3_nt: TGTGCCACCAGCAATGGACAGGGTGGCTATGGCTACACCTTC; cdr3_aa: CATSNGQGGYGYTF
d_call: NA; v_call: TRBV29-1; clone_size: NA; j_call: TRBJ2-3; cdr3_nt: TGCAGCGTTCCTAGGGGGGGTCCAGATACGCAGTATTTT; cdr3_aa: CSVPRGGPDTQYF
d_call: TRBD2; v_call: TRBV5-6; clone_size: NA; j_call: TRBJ2-5; cdr3_nt: TGTGCCAGCAGCGTGTTAATAGCGGGGGGGCAAGAGACCCAGTACTTC; cdr3_aa: CASSVLIAGGQETQYF
d_call: NA; v_call: TRBV7-2; clone_size: few; j_call: TRBJ1-2; cdr3_nt: TGTGCCAGCAGCCCGCCGTGGGGGGTTGAAGGCTACACCTTC; cdr3_aa: CASSPPWGVEGYTF
d_call: NA; v_call: TRBV2; clone_size: NA; j_call: TRBJ1-4; cdr3_nt: TGTGCCAGCAGGTTGGAGGAAAAACTGTTTTTT; cdr3_aa: CASRLEEKLFF
d_call: NA; v_call: TRBV23-1; clone_size: NA; j_call: TRBJ1-5; cdr3_nt: TGCGCCAGCTTTCCAAGACAATCGCATCAGCCCCAGCATTTT; cdr3_aa: CASFPRQSHQPQHF
d_call: NA; v_call: TRBV20-1; clone_size: NA; j_call: TRBJ2-1; cdr3_nt: TGCAGTGCGGGGACAATGGAGCAGTTCTTC; cdr3_aa: CSAGTMEQFF
d_call: TRBD1; v_call: TRBV3-1/TRBV3-2; clone_size: NA; j_call: TRBJ2-2; cdr3_nt: TGTGCCAGCAGACGAACCGGGACAGAGAACACCGGGGAGCTGTTTTTT; cdr3_aa: CASRRTGTENTGELFF
d_call: TRBD1; v_call: TRBV4-3; clone_size: once; j_call: TRBJ2-7; cdr3_nt: TGCGCCAGCAGCCACAGGACAGGGTCCTACGAGCAGTACTTC; cdr3_aa: CASSHRTGSYEQYF
d_call: NA; v_call: TRBV3-1/TRBV3-2; clone_size: NA; j_call: TRBJ1-3; cdr3_nt: TGTGCCAGCAGCCGACAAACCGCGAGTGGAAACACCATATATTTT; cdr3_aa: CASSRQTASGNTIYF
d_call: NA; v_call: TRBV4-2; clone_size: NA; j_call: TRBJ1-5; cdr3_nt: TGTGCCAGCAGCCCGAGCGAGCAACCAAGAACCAATCAGCCCCAGCATTTT; cdr3_aa: CASSPSEQPRTNQPQHF
d_call: NA; v_call: TRBV9; clone_size: NA; j_call: TRBJ2-3; cdr3_nt: TGTGCCAGCAGCGTACTCGCAGATACGCAGTATTTT; cdr3_aa: CASSVLADTQYF
d_call: TRBD2; v_call: TRBV6-5; clone_size: NA; j_call: TRBJ2-5; cdr3_nt: TGTGCCAGCAGTTCCGGACTAGCGGGCGTTCAAGAGACCCAGTACTTC; cdr3_aa: CASSSGLAGVQETQYF
d_call: TRBD1; v_call: TRBV6-1; clone_size: NA; j_call: TRBJ1-4; cdr3_nt: TGTGCCAGCAGGGAAGGACAGGGAGTACGAACTAATGAAAAACTGTTTTTT; cdr3_aa: CASREGQGVRTNEKLFF
d_call: NA; v_call: TRBV10-3; clone_size: NA; j_call: TRBJ2-3; cdr3_nt: TGTGCCACCGGGACACTCACAGATACGCAGTATTTT; cdr3_aa: CATGTLTDTQYF
d_call: TRBD2; v_call: TRBV3-1/TRBV3-2; clone_size: once; j_call: TRBJ2-3; cdr3_nt: TGTGCCAGCAGCCACTTGGGCGGGGGGGCGGATACGCAGTATTTT; cdr3_aa: CASSHLGGGADTQYF
d_call: TRBD2; v_call: TRBV6-1; clone_size: NA; j_call: TRBJ2-1; cdr3_nt: TGTGCCAGCAGTGAAGCGGGGGGGTACAATGAGCAGTTCTTC; cdr3_aa: CASSEAGGYNEQFF
d_call: NA; v_call: TRBV6-1; clone_size: NA; j_call: TRBJ2-1; cdr3_nt: TGTGCCAGCAGTGAAGGGGGGGCCTACAATGAGCAGTTCTTC; cdr3_aa: CASSEGGAYNEQFF
d_call: NA; v_call: TRBV6-5; clone_size: NA; j_call: TRBJ1-5; cdr3_nt: TGTGCCAGCAGTTACTCGACCCAGGCGAATCAGCCCCAGCATTTT; cdr3_aa: CASSYSTQANQPQHF
d_call: TRBD2; v_call: TRBV3-1/TRBV3-2; clone_size: NA; j_call: TRBJ2-1; cdr3_nt: TGTGCCAGCAGCCGCGGACTAGCGGGGGGGGGTGAGCAGTTCTTC; cdr3_aa: CASSRGLAGGGEQFF
d_call: NA; v_call: TRBV9; clone_size: NA; j_call: TRBJ2-1; cdr3_nt: TGTGCCAGCAGCGTAGTACAGGACCCTGGCAATGAGCAGTTCTTC; cdr3_aa: CASSVVQDPGNEQFF
d_call: NA; v_call: TRBV5-1; clone_size: NA; j_call: TRBJ2-1; cdr3_nt: TGCGCCAGCAGCTCAAGGACAGCCTCCTACAATGAGCAGTTCTTC; cdr3_aa: CASSSRTASYNEQFF
d_call: NA; v_call: TRBV4-2; clone_size: NA; j_call: TRBJ2-3; cdr3_nt: TGTGCCAGCAGCCAAGATTGGGTCCTTGGGGGGGCCCACACAGATACGCAGTATTTT; cdr3_aa: CASSQDWVLGGAHTDTQYF
d_call: NA; v_call: TRBV9; clone_size: NA; j_call: TRBJ1-2; cdr3_nt: TGTGCCAGCAGCGTAATCAGCGGGGGCTACACCTTC; cdr3_aa: CASSVISGGYTF
d_call: NA; v_call: TRBV7-9; clone_size: NA; j_call: TRBJ2-3; cdr3_nt: TGTGCCAGCAGCTTATCCGGGACTGGTTACACAGATACGCAGTATTTT; cdr3_aa: CASSLSGTGYTDTQYF
d_call: NA; v_call: TRBV5-1; clone_size: NA; j_call: TRBJ1-5; cdr3_nt: TGCGCCAGCAGCTTGGTCCCCAGGGGTTCGGGTCAGCCCCAGCATTTT; cdr3_aa: CASSLVPRGSGQPQHF
d_call: TRBD2; v_call: TRBV5-1; clone_size: NA; j_call: TRBJ2-5; cdr3_nt: TGCGCCAGTTTACCGGGACTAGCGGGTTCATACCAAGAGACCCAGTACTTC; cdr3_aa: CASLPGLAGSYQETQYF
d_call: TRBD1; v_call: TRBV28; clone_size: NA; j_call: TRBJ1-2; cdr3_nt: TGTGCCAGCAGCCCCCCCTTGGGACAGGGGGCGGTCTATGGCTACACCTTC; cdr3_aa: CASSPPLGQGAVYGYTF
d_call: NA; v_call: TRBV3-1/TRBV3-2; clone_size: NA; j_call: TRBJ1-2; cdr3_nt: TGTGCCAGCAGCCAAGACACGGGTGGCTACACCTTC; cdr3_aa: CASSQDTGGYTF
d_call: NA; v_call: TRBV2; clone_size: NA; j_call: TRBJ1-1; cdr3_nt: TGTGCCAGCAGTGAGGGCTTCATGAACACTGAAGCTTTCTTT; cdr3_aa: CASSEGFMNTEAFF